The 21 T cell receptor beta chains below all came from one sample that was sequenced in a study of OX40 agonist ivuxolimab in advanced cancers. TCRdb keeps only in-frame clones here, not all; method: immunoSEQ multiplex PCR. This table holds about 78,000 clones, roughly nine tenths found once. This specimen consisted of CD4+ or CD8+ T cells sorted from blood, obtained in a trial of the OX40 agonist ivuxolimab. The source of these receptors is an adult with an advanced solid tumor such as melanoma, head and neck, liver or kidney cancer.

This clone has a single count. The CDR3 loop is CASSLLGTREETQYF. Here the CDR3 DNA reads TGCGCCAGCAGCTTGCTTGGAACTAGGGAAGAGACCCAGTACTTC. The genes are TRBV5-1 and TRBJ2-5, with a weak D call TRBD2 (5 bases). CDR3 length equals 15 residues. Trimming took off 1 base at V and 3 bases at J, with 13 bases between the two ends. From germline, CDR1 is SGHRS and CDR2 YFSETQ.

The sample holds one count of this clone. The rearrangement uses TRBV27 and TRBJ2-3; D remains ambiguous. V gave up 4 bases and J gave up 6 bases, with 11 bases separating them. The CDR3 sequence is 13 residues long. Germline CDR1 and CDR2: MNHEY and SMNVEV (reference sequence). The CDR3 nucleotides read TGTGCCAGCAGTTCCCACGGGTGGGATACGCAGTATTTT. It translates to CASSSHGWDTQYF.

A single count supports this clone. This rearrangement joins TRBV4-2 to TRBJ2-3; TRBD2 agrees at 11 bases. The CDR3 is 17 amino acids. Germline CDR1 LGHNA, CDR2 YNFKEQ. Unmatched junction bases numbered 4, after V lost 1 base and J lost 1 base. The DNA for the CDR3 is TGTGCCAGCAGCCAAGTTAGCGGGGGGGCAGGCACAGATACGCAGTATTTT. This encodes CASSQVSGGAGTDTQYF.

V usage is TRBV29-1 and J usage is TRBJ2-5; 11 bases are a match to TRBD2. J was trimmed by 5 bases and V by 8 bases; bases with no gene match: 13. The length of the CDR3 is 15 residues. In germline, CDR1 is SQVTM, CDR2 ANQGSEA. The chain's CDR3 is CSITHSGGAGETQYF. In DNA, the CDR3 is TGCAGCATTACTCATAGCGGGGGGGCCGGGGAGACCCAGTACTTC.

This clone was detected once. The CDR3 bases are TGTGCCAGCTCACCACGAGCGGAAACTCAAGAGACCCAGTACTTC. Residues: CASSPRAETQETQYF. The chain carries TRBV18 and TRBJ2-5; tentative D call: TRBD2 (5 bases). V lost 1 base, J lost 2 bases, and 11 bases lay in between. CDR1 is KGHSH and CDR2 is LQKENI in the germline V gene. The CDR3 contains 15 residues.

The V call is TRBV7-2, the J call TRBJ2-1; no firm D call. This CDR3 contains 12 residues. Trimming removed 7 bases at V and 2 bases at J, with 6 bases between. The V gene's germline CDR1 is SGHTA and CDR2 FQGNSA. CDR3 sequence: CASNTAYNEQFF. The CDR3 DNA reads TGTGCCAGCAACACTGCCTACAATGAGCAGTTCTTC.

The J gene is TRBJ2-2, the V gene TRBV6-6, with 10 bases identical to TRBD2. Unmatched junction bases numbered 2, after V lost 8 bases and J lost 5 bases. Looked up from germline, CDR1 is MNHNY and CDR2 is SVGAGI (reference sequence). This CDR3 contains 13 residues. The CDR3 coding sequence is TGTGCCAGCGAGCGGGGGGGGACCGGGGAGCTGTTTTTT. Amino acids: CASERGGTGELFF.

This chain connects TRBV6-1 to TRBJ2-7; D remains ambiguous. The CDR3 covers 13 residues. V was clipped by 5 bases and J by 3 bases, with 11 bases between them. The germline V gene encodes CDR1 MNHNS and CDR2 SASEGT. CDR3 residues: CASSWATYYEQYF. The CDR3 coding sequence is TGTGCCAGCAGTTGGGCTACATACTACGAGCAGTACTTC.

CDR3 sequence (DNA): TGTGCCAGCAGACGAGGGACAGTCAATGAGCAGTTCTTC. This codes for CASRRGTVNEQFF. The chain combines TRBV6-5 with TRBJ2-1; 7 positions agree with TRBD1. There are 13 residues in the CDR3. Germline-derived CDR1 and CDR2 are MNHEY and SVGAGI. Trimming removed 6 bases from V and 6 bases from J; junction bases left unmatched: 5.

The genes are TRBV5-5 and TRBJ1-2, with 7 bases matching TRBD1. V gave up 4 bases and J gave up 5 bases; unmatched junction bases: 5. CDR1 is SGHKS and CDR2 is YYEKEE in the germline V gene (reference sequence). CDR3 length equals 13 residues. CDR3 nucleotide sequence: TGTGCCAGCAGCCCCGGACAGGCGTATGGCTACACCTTC. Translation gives CASSPGQAYGYTF.

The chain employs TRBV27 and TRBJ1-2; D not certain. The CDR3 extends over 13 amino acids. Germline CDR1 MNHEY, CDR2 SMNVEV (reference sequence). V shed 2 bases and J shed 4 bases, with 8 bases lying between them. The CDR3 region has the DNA TGTGCCAGCAGTTTAACAGCTTTCTATGGCTACACCTTC. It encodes CASSLTAFYGYTF.

The chain's CDR3 is CASSERGTGGEQFF. The CDR3, as DNA: TGTGCCAGCAGTGAACGGGGGACCGGGGGTGAGCAGTTCTTC. The rearrangement links TRBV2 to TRBJ2-1; D may be TRBD2 (6 bases). The CDR3 spans 14 residues. Germline V gene data show CDR1 as SNHLY and CDR2 as FYNNEI. V was cut by 2 bases and J by 9 bases, with 14 bases left in between.

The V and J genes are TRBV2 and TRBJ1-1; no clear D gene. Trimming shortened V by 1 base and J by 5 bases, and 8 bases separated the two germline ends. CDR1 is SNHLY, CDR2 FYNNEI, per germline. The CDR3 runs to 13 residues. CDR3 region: CASSEGIVTEAFF. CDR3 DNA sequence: TGTGCCAGCAGTGAAGGGATAGTAACTGAAGCTTTCTTT.

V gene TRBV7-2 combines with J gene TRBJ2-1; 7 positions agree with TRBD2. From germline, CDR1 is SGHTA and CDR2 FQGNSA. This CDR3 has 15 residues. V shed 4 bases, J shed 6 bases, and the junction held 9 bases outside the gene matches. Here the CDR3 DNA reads TGTGCCAGCAGCTCCCGCGGGGGAGAGGGCAATGAGCAGTTCTTC. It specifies CASSSRGGEGNEQFF.

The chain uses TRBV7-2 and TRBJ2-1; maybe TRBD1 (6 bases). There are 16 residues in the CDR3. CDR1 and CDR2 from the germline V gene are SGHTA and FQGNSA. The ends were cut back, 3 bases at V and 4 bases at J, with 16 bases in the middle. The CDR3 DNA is TGTGCCAGCAGCTTTCTCGGGACCAGGGGTTACAATGAGCAGTTCTTC. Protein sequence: CASSFLGTRGYNEQFF.

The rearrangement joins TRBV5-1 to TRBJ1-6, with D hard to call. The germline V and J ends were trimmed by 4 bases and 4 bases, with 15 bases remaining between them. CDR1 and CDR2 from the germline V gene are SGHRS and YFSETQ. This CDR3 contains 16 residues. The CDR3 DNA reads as TGCGCCAGCAGCCGGGCCCAGCAAGGATATAATTCACCCCTCCACTTT. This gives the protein CASSRAQQGYNSPLHF.

CDR3 region: CASSEDGQGLEAFF. CDR3 coding DNA: TGTGCCAGCAGTGAAGATGGGCAGGGACTTGAAGCTTTCTTT. The rearrangement joins TRBV6-1 to TRBJ1-1; possibly TRBD1 for D (5 bases). V lost 1 base, J lost 7 bases, and 13 bases lay in between. In germline, CDR1 is MNHNS, CDR2 SASEGT. The CDR3 length is 14 residues.

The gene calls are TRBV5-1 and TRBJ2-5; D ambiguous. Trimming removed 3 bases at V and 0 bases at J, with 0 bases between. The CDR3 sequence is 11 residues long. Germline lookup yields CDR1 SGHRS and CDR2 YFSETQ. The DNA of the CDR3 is TGCGCCAGCAGCTACCAAGAGACCCAGTACTTC. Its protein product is CASSYQETQYF.

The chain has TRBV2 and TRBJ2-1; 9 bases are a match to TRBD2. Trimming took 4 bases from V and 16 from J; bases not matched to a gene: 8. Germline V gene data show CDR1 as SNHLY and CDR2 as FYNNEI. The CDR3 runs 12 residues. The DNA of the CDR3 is TGTGCCAGCAGTGGCGGGGGGGAGCGGGATTTCTTC. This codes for CASSGGGERDFF.

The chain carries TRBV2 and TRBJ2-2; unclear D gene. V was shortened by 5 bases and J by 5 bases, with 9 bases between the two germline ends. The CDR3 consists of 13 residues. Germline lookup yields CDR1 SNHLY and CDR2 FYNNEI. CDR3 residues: CASSPAWTGELFF. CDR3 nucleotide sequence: TGTGCCAGCAGTCCCGCCTGGACCGGGGAGCTGTTTTTT.

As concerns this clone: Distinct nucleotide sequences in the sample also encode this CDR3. DNA for the CDR3: TGCGCCAGCAGCCATGGACGCTCCTACGAGCAGTACTTC. Its protein product is CASSHGRSYEQYF. The chain uses TRBV5-1 and TRBJ2-7; D remains ambiguous. CDR1 is SGHRS and CDR2 is YFSETQ in the germline V gene. The V end lost 4 bases, the J end lost 0 bases, and 8 bases lay between the germline ends. CDR3 length: 13 residues.